The 17 T cell receptor beta chains below were found in one sample sequenced in a study of response to subunit inactivated influenza vaccine. From the RT-PCR reads, TCRdb called clonotypes with MiXCR, one entry per CDR3 protein. The sample includes about 780,000 distinct CDR3 sequences, about 18% of them seen just once. The input for sequencing was PBMCs from blood, taken more than 4 days after vaccination. Receptors originate from a man aged 50-60 years who received an inactivated influenza vaccine.

The CDR3 reads CASSASTPYEQYF. The CDR3 DNA follows: TGTGCCAGCAGTGCATCTACCCCCTACGAGCAGTACTTC. The J gene is TRBJ2-7, the V gene TRBV28; D ambiguous. Trimming removed 5 bases from V and 2 bases from J, with 10 bases in between. Germline CDR1 and CDR2: MDHEN and SYDVKM. This CDR3 has 13 amino acids.

This clonotype showed up many times. V and J are TRBV24-1 and TRBJ1-1, with unresolved D. Trimming shortened V by 2 bases and J by 3 bases, and 3 bases separated the two germline ends. The CDR3 covers 12 residues. Germline V lookup: CDR1 KGHDR, CDR2 SFDVKD. CDR3 residues: CATSDSDTEAFF. As DNA, the CDR3 is TGTGCCACCAGTGATTCGGACACTGAAGCTTTCTTT.

There are a few counts of this clonotype. The CDR3: CSALAGGGDTDTQYF. The CDR3 DNA reads as TGCAGTGCTCTGGCGGGGGGGGGGGACACAGATACGCAGTATTTT. The V gene is TRBV20-1, the J gene TRBJ2-3; 9 bases align to TRBD2. This CDR3 is built from 15 residues. In germline, CDR1 is DFQATT, CDR2 SNEGSKA (reference sequence). J gave up 2 bases and V 5 bases, and 8 bases lay outside the gene matches.

This clonotype was seen repeatedly, ten times or more. The V gene is TRBV7-2, the J gene TRBJ2-3; D gene uncertain. V shed 3 bases and J shed 4 bases, with 14 bases lying between them. The CDR3 length is 15 residues. Germline V gene sequence: CDR1 SGHTA, CDR2 FQGNSA. CDR3 sequence: CASSFIRPGADTQYF. DNA for the CDR3: TGTGCCAGCAGCTTCATTCGCCCTGGGGCAGATACGCAGTATTTT.

This clonotype appeared a few times. The J gene is TRBJ1-1, the V gene TRBV7-6, with 7 bases fitting TRBD1. V was pared by 4 bases and J by 0 bases, with 5 bases of the junction left unmatched. Germline assignment: CDR1 SGHVS and CDR2 FNYEAQ. This CDR3 has 15 residues. The CDR3 spells CASSYPGQVNTEAFF. DNA of the CDR3: TGTGCCAGCAGCTACCCCGGACAGGTGAACACTGAAGCTTTCTTT.

A few counts support this clonotype. The V and J genes are TRBV15 and TRBJ2-3; no clear D. Germline assignment: CDR1 LNHNV and CDR2 YYDKDF (reference sequence). Deletions cut 1 base from V and 2 bases from J, with 7 bases between. This CDR3 is 14 amino acids long. The CDR3, as DNA: TGTGCCACCAGCAGAGGGGCTATCACAGATACGCAGTATTTT. Translating gives CATSRGAITDTQYF.

At least ten counts were recorded for this clonotype. This sequence joins TRBV18 and TRBJ2-7, with 10 nucleotides matching TRBD1. Germline values: CDR1 KGHSH, CDR2 LQKENI. With 4 bases clipped from V and 0 bases from J, the junction kept 6 bases outside the gene matches. The length of the CDR3 is 16 residues. The CDR3 sequence: CASSLPGQGPSYEQYF. CDR3 DNA: TGTGCCAGCTCACTACCGGGACAGGGGCCCTCCTACGAGCAGTACTTC.

The genes are TRBV7-9 and TRBJ1-5; a weak D match, TRBD1 (5 bases). CDR1 and CDR2 from the germline V gene are SEHNR and FQNEAQ (reference sequence). The CDR3 contains 16 residues. V lost 0 bases to trimming and J lost 6 bases, with 15 bases between them. Written as DNA, the CDR3 is TGTGCCAGCAGCTTAGCAGACCCCAGGGTGGGTCAGCCCCAGCATTTT. It specifies CASSLADPRVGQPQHF.

The chain employs TRBV6-5 and TRBJ2-1; no clear D. Germline CDR1 is MNHEY and CDR2 is SVGAGI. V was pared by 0 bases and J by 5 bases, with 8 bases between. This CDR3 comprises 14 residues. The CDR3 DNA reads TGTGCCAGCAGTTACTCGTTCTCGGACAATGAGCAGTTCTTC. Protein sequence: CASSYSFSDNEQFF.

The chain employs TRBV19 and TRBJ2-3; TRBD2 agrees at 12 bases. This CDR3 has 16 amino acids. CDR1 and CDR2 (germline): LNHDA, SQIVND (reference sequence). The J segment lost 1 base and the V segment lost 5 bases, leaving 4 bases of the junction unmatched. This CDR3 is CASSRLAGEGTDTQYF. In nucleotides, the CDR3 is TGTGCCAGTAGTCGACTAGCGGGAGAGGGCACAGATACGCAGTATTTT. The full variable domain, rest sourced from reference TRBV19 and TRBJ2-3, is DGGITQSPKYLFRKEGQNVTLSCEQNLNHDAMYWYRQDPGQGLRLIYYSQIVNDFQKGDIAEGYSVSREKKESFPLTVTSAQKNPTAFYLCASSRLAGEGTDTQYFGPGTRLTVL.

This clonotype has just a few counts. This sequence joins TRBV11-1 and TRBJ2-2, with a possible D match to TRBD2 (6 bases). Per germline, CDR1 SGHAT and CDR2 FQDESV (reference sequence). V lost 4 bases and J lost 7, with 22 bases in between. This CDR3 has 17 residues. The CDR3 sequence: CASSSGLSREIGGELFF. The DNA of the CDR3 is TGTGCCAGCAGCTCCGGACTATCTCGGGAGATAGGCGGGGAGCTGTTTTTT. Full variable domain (remainder filled in from reference TRBV11-1 and TRBJ2-2): EAEVAQSPRYKITEKSQAVAFWCDPISGHATLYWYRQILGQGPELLVQFQDESVVDDSQLPKDRFSAERLKGVDSTLKIQPAELGDSAMYLCASSSGLSREIGGELFFGEGSRLTVL.

The V and J genes are TRBV10-3 and TRBJ1-1; possibly TRBD1 for D (5 bases). Trimming left V 10 bases short and J 4 bases short, with 22 bases between. The CDR3 contains 15 residues. Germline CDR1 reads ENHRY; CDR2 reads SYGVKD. The CDR3 here is CATGPGGGAITEAFF. In nucleotides, the CDR3 is TGTGCCACCGGGCCCGGGGGGGGTGCGATCACTGAAGCTTTCTTT.

The J gene is TRBJ1-2, the V gene TRBV12-3 or TRBV12-4; 8 bases are a match to TRBD1. The junction had 7 bases not matched to a gene; V was cut back by 7 bases and J by 6 bases. The CDR3 spans 13 residues. In DNA, the CDR3 is TGTGCCAGCAACCAACGGACAGGGAATGGCTACACCTTC. Its protein product is CASNQRTGNGYTF.

There are a few counts of this clonotype. The V call is TRBV24-1, the J call TRBJ2-1, with D perhaps being TRBD1 or TRBD2 (5 bases each). The CDR3 totals 14 residues. Germline V CDR1 and CDR2: KGHDR, SFDVKD. Trimming took off 5 bases at V and 4 bases at J, with 11 bases between the two ends. CDR3 region: CATSGRDLYNEQFF. The CDR3 nucleotides are TGTGCCACCAGTGGACGGGACCTGTACAATGAGCAGTTCTTC.

This clonotype was detected ten times or more. The V and J genes are TRBV29-1 and TRBJ2-3; 11 bases are shared with TRBD2. Trimming at V came to 6 bases and at J to 5 bases, leaving 10 bases not matched to a gene. In germline, CDR1 is SQVTM, CDR2 ANQGSEA. The CDR3 spans 15 residues. The CDR3 loop is CSVPLGLAGGDTQYF. The CDR3 DNA reads TGCAGCGTCCCCCTGGGGCTAGCGGGAGGAGATACGCAGTATTTT.

The CDR3 DNA sequence: TGTGCCAGCAGCCTTGGTGGGGGGACGATCGGGGCCAACGTCCTGACTTTC. Translation: CASSLGGGTIGANVLTF. The chain is built from TRBV5-5 and TRBJ2-6, with D maybe TRBD2 (6 bases). Trimming removed 4 bases from V and 4 bases from J, with 18 bases in between. The germline V gene encodes CDR1 SGHKS and CDR2 YYEKEE (reference sequence). The CDR3 extends over 17 amino acids.

This clonotype was seen a few times. The chain joins TRBV7-9 to TRBJ2-7; D is perhaps TRBD2 (5 bases). With 5 bases removed from V and 2 bases from J, the gap between germline ends came to 13 bases. The germline V gene has CDR1 SEHNR and CDR2 FQNEAQ (reference sequence). The CDR3 has 14 amino acids. The CDR3 bases are TGTGCCAGCAGCCTCGGGGTAGCAGCCTACGAGCAGTACTTC. Translating gives CASSLGVAAYEQYF.